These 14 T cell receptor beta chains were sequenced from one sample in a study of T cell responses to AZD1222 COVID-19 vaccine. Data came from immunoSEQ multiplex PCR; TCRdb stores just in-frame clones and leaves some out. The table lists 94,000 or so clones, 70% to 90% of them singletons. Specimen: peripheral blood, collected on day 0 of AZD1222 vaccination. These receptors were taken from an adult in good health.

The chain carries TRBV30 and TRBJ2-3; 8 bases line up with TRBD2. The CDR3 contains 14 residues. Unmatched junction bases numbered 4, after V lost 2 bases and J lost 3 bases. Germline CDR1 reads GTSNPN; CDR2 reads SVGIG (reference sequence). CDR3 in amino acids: CAWSQRGGTDTQYF. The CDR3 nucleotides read TGTGCCTGGAGTCAACGGGGGGGGACAGATACGCAGTATTTT.

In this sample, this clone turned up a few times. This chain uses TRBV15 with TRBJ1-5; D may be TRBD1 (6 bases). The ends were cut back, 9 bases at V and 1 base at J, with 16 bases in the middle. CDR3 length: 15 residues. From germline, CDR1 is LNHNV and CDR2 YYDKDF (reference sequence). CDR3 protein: CATSRGWQSNQPQHF. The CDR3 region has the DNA TGTGCCACTAGTAGGGGGTGGCAGAGCAATCAGCCCCAGCATTTT.

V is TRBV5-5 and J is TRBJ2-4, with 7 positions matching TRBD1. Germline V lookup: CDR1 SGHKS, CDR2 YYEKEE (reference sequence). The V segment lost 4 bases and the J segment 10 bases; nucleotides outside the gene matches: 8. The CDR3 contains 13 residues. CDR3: CASSPQGIRIQYF. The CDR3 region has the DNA TGTGCCAGCAGCCCACAGGGGATTAGGATTCAGTACTTC.

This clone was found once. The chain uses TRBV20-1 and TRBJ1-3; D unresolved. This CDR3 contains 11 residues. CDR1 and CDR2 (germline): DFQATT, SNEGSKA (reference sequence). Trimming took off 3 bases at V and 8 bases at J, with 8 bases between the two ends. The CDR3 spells CSASRTDTIYF. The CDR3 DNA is TGCAGTGCTAGCAGGACGGACACCATATATTTT.

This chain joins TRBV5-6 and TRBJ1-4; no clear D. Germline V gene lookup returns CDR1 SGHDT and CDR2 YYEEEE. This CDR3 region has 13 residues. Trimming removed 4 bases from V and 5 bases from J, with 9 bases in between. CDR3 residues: CASSLARNEKLFF. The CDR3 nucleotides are TGTGCCAGCAGCCTCGCCAGGAATGAAAAACTGTTTTTT.

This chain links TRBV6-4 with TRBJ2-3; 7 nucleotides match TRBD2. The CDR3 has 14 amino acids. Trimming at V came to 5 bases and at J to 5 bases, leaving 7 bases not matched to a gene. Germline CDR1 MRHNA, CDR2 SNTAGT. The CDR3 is CASSPSAGRDTQYF. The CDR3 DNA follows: TGTGCCAGCAGTCCCTCAGCGGGACGAGATACGCAGTATTTT.

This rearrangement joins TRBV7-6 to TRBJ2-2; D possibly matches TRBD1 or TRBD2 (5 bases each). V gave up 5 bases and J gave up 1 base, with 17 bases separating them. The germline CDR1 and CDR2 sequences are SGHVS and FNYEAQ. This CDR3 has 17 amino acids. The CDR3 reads CASSPIWAGRNTGELFF. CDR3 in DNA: TGTGCCAGCAGCCCGATTTGGGCAGGGAGGAACACCGGGGAGCTGTTTTTT.

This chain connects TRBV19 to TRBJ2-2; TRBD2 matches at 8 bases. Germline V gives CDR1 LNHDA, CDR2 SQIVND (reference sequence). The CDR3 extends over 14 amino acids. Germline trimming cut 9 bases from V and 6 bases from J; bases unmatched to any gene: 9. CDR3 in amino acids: CASKPGLVSGELFF. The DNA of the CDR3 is TGTGCCAGCAAACCGGGACTAGTCTCCGGGGAGCTGTTTTTT.

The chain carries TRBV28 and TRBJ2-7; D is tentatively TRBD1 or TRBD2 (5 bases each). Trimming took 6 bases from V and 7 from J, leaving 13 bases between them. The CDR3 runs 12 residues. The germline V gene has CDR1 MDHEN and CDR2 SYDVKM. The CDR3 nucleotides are TGTGCCAGCAGGTCAAGGGGCGGGGAGCAGTACTTC. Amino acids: CASRSRGGEQYF. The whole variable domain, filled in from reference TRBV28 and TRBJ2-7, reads DVKVTQSSRYLVKRTGEKVFLECVQDMDHENMFWYRQDPGLGLRLIYFSYDVKMKEKGDIPEGYSVSREKKERFSLILESASTNQTSMYLCASRSRGGEQYFGPGTRLTVT.

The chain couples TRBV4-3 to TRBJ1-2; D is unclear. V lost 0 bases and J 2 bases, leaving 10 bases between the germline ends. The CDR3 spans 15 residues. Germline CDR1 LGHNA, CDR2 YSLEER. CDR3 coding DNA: TGCGCCAGCAGCCAAGAGGGCGCCGTCAACTATGGCTACACCTTC. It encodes CASSQEGAVNYGYTF.

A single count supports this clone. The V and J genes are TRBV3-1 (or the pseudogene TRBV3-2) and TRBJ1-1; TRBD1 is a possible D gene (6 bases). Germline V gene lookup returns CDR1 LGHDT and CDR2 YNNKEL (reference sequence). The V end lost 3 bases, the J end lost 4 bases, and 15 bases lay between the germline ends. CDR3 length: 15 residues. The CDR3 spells CASSHRAGDGTEAFF. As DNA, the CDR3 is TGTGCCAGCAGCCACCGGGCAGGGGATGGCACTGAAGCTTTCTTT.

CDR3 in DNA: TGCGCCAGCAGCTTGGACTCGGGGAATCAGCCCCAGCATTTT. Translating gives CASSLDSGNQPQHF. The chain uses TRBV5-1 and TRBJ1-5; D remains ambiguous. The CDR3 is 14 residues long. Per the germline V gene, CDR1 is SGHRS and CDR2 is YFSETQ. V lost 0 bases to trimming and J lost 4 bases, with 8 bases between them.

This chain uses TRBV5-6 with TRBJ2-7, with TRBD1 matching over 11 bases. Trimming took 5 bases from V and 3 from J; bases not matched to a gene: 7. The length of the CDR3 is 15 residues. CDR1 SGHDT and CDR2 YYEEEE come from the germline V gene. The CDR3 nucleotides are TGTGCCAGCAGTTGGGGGACAGGGGGTCACTACGAGCAGTACTTC. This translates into CASSWGTGGHYEQYF.

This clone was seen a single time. CDR3 DNA: TGTGCCAGCAGTCCCCTCGGGACAGGGTGGAATCAGCCCCAGCATTTT. Encoded protein: CASSPLGTGWNQPQHF. This rearrangement joins TRBV7-2 to TRBJ1-5; 9 bases line up with TRBD1. This CDR3 has 16 residues. The V and J ends lost 6 bases and 4 bases, in that order; junction bases with no gene match: 10. CDR1 and CDR2 from the germline V gene are SGHTA and FQGNSA.